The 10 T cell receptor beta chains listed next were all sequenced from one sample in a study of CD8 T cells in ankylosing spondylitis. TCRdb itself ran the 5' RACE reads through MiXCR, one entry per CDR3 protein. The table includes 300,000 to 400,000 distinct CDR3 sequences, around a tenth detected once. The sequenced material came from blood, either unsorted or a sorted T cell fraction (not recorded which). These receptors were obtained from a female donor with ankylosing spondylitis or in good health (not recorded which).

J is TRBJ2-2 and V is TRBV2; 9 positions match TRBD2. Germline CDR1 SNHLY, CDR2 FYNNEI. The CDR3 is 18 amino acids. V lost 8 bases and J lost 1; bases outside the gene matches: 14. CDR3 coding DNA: TGTGCCAGCTGCTACGGGCGGCTAGCGGGGATGAACACCGGGGAGCTGTTTTTT. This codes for CASCYGRLAGMNTGELFF.

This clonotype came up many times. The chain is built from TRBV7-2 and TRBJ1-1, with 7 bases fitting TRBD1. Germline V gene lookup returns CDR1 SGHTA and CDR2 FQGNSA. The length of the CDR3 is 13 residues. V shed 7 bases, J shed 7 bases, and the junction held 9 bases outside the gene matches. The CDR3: CASTTPWDSEAFF. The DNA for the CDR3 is TGTGCCAGCACCACCCCATGGGACAGTGAAGCTTTCTTT.

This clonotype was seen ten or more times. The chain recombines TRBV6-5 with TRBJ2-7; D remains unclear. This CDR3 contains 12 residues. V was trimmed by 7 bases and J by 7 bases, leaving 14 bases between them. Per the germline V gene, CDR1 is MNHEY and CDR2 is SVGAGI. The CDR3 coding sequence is TGTGCCAGCACCGGGCTAACCCGTGAGCAGTACTTC. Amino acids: CASTGLTREQYF.

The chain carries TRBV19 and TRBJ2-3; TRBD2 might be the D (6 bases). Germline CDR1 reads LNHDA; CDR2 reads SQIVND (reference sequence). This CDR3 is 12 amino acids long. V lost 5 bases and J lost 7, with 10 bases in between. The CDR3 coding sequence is TGTGCCAGTAGTCTAGCGTCCCATACGCAGTATTTT. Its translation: CASSLASHTQYF.

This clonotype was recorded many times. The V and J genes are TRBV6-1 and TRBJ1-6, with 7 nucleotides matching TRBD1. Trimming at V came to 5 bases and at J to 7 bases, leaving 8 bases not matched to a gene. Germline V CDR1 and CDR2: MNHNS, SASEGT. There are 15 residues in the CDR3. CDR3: CASSLTEGANSPLHF. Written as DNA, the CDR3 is TGTGCCAGCAGTCTCACCGAGGGGGCAAATTCACCCCTCCACTTT.

This chain's CDR3 is CASSSRGISTYTQYF. DNA of the CDR3: TGTGCCAGCAGCTCTAGGGGGATTAGCACCTATACGCAGTATTTT. The chain is built from TRBV7-2 and TRBJ2-3; a possible D gene is TRBD1 (6 bases). Trimming took off 4 bases at V and 7 bases at J, with 18 bases between the two ends. Germline-derived CDR1 and CDR2 are SGHTA and FQGNSA. CDR3 size: 15 residues.

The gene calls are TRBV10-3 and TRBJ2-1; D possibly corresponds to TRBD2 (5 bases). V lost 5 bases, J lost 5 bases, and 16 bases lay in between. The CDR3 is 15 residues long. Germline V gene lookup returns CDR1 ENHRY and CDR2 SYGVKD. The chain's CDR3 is CAISQGSDGHNEQFF. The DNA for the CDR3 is TGTGCCATCAGTCAAGGGAGCGACGGGCACAATGAGCAGTTCTTC.

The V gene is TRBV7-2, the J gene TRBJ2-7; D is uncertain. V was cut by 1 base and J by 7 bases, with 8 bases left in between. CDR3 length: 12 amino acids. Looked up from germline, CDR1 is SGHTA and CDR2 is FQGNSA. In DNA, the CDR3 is TGTGCCAGCAGCTTAGTCATGGGGGAGCAGTACTTC. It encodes CASSLVMGEQYF.

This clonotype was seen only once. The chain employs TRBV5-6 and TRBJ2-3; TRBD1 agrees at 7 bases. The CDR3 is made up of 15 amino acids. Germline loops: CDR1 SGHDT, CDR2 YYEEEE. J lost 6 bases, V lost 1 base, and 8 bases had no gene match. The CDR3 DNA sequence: TGTGCCAGCAGCTTGCGCGGACAGGCAAGTGATACGCAGTATTTT. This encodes CASSLRGQASDTQYF.

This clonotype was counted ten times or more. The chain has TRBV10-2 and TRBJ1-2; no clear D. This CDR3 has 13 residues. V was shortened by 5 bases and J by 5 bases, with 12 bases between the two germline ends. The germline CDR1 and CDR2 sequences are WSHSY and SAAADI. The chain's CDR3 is CASSPGSLYGYTF. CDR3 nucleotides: TGCGCCAGCAGTCCAGGCTCTTTGTATGGCTACACCTTC.